This TCR beta chain was observed in a study of T-cell memory formation after mild COVID-19. Employing constant-segment primers, 5'RACE generated TCR alpha and TCR beta cDNA libraries bearing sample barcodes and UMIs. TCRdb re-analysed the 5' RACE reads in MiXCR, keeping a single row per CDR3 protein. Among around 130,000 distinct CDR3 sequences listed, roughly 6% were seen once. Study-level results: Whether second-wave clones peaking at day 37 were SARS-CoV-2 specific went unconfirmed. Memory sampled before infection contained some responding clones, suggesting cross-reactive memory joined. Mostly located in CM and EM were contracting CD4+ clones, with contracting CD8+ clones located in EMRA.

The table lists this clonotype with a few counts. Its specificity is unknown. Deletions cut 0 bases from V and 6 bases from J, with 12 bases between. CDR3 length: 15 amino acids. The germline CDR1 and CDR2 sequences are SGHKS and YYEKEE (reference sequence). The source material was PBMCs or a T cell subset sorted from them (not recorded which). V usage is TRBV5-5 and J usage is TRBJ2-2; possibly TRBD1 for D (5 bases). The receptor was derived from an adult woman who had mild COVID-19 (a few samples of this study predate the infection). Cell type and time point are not known. CDR3 region: CASSLARVNPGELFF. DNA of the CDR3: TGTGCCAGCAGCTTGGCCAGGGTGAATCCCGGGGAGCTGTTTTTT.